The 20 T cell receptor beta chains given below trace back to one sample, sequenced in a study of Ad26.COV2.S vaccination and SARS-CoV-2 variants. The treatment denotes: some 20 received Ad26.COV2.S at low or high dose, single or two shots; a few received placebo; per-sample allocation not given. Sampling occurred on day 63 after the first vaccine or placebo injection. Data came from immunoSEQ multiplex PCR; TCRdb stores just in-frame clones and leaves some out. The repertoire holds about 480,000 clones, with roughly 89% as singletons. The input for sequencing was peripheral blood, taken in a trial of Ad26.COV2.S vaccine versus placebo. The receptors come from a person aged 18-65 years who received the Ad26.COV2.S COVID-19 vaccine or a placebo.

The J gene is TRBJ2-4, the V gene TRBV15; 10 bases match TRBD2. There are 19 residues in the CDR3. The V gene's germline CDR1 is LNHNV and CDR2 YYDKDF (reference sequence). Trimming took 5 bases from V and 1 from J; bases not matched to a gene: 14. CDR3 sequence (DNA): TGTGCCACCAGCCCGAGTCTAGCGGGAGTGGGGTCGGCCAAAAACATTCAGTACTTC. Its protein product is CATSPSLAGVGSAKNIQYF. The full variable domain, in which reference TRBV15 and TRBJ2-4 provide the parts outside the CDR3, is DAMVIQNPRYQVTQFGKPVTLSCSQTLNHNVMYWYQQKSSQAPKLLFHYYDKDFNNEADTPDNFQSRRPNTSFCFLDIRSPGLGDTAMYLCATSPSLAGVGSAKNIQYFGAGTRLSVL.

The V call is TRBV29-1, the J call TRBJ2-7; D perhaps matches TRBD1 (5 bases). In germline, CDR1 is SQVTM, CDR2 ANQGSEA. This CDR3 spans 13 amino acids. V was shortened by 5 bases and J by 7 bases, with 18 bases between the two germline ends. The CDR3 nucleotides are TGCAGCGTTTCCAGTTTGGGGCTGGGAGAGCAGTACTTC. It encodes CSVSSLGLGEQYF.

The rearrangement links TRBV7-2 to TRBJ2-1, with TRBD2 matching over 8 bases. The V segment lost 6 bases and the J segment 5 bases; nucleotides outside the gene matches: 6. Per the germline V gene, CDR1 is SGHTA and CDR2 is FQGNSA. The CDR3 has 14 residues. The CDR3 sequence: CASRASGQHNEQFF. CDR3 nucleotide sequence: TGTGCCAGCAGGGCTAGCGGGCAACACAATGAGCAGTTCTTC.

The CDR3 loop reads CAWSWTALGQPQHF. The CDR3, as DNA: TGTGCCTGGAGTTGGACTGCCCTAGGTCAGCCCCAGCATTTT. The J gene is TRBJ1-5, the V gene TRBV30; D remains unclear. The germline V gene encodes CDR1 GTSNPN and CDR2 SVGIG (reference sequence). Between the trimmed V and J ends, which lost 2 bases and 6 bases, there was a span of 14 bases. The CDR3 length is 14 residues.

The chain combines TRBV12-3 or TRBV12-4 with TRBJ1-1, with TRBD1 matching over 8 bases. With 4 bases clipped from V and 4 bases from J, the junction kept 2 bases outside the gene matches. CDR3 length: 13 residues. The CDR3 sequence: CASSYRGGTEAFF. The CDR3 nucleotides read TGTGCCAGCAGTTACAGGGGGGGCACTGAAGCTTTCTTT.

Regarding this clone: The sample contains more than one DNA sequence encoding this CDR3. J is TRBJ2-2 and V is TRBV19; D is perhaps TRBD1 (5 bases). There are 15 residues in the CDR3. Germline CDR1 reads LNHDA; CDR2 reads SQIVND (reference sequence). V was cut by 1 base and J by 2 bases, with 8 bases left in between. The DNA for the CDR3 is TGTGCCAGTAGTATAGGACAGACTAACACCGGGGAGCTGTTTTTT. It is translated as CASSIGQTNTGELFF.

V gene TRBV9 combines with J gene TRBJ2-1; 13 positions match TRBD2. J gave up 5 bases and V 6 bases, and 2 bases lay outside the gene matches. This CDR3 is 14 amino acids long. CDR1 SGDLS and CDR2 YYNGEE come from the germline V gene. CDR3 region: CASTGTSGNNEQFF. DNA of the CDR3: TGTGCCAGCACCGGGACTAGCGGGAACAATGAGCAGTTCTTC.

The chain employs TRBV4-3 and TRBJ1-1; D is possibly TRBD1 (5 bases). The CDR3 loop spans 13 amino acids. The germline CDR1 and CDR2 sequences are LGHNA and YSLEER. Deletions cut 1 base from V and 4 bases from J, with 7 bases between. The CDR3 sequence is CASSQGRGTEAFF. CDR3 DNA: TGCGCCAGCAGCCAAGGAAGGGGCACTGAAGCTTTCTTT.

The CDR3: CASSPQQGYTEAFF. CDR3 bases: TGTGCCAGCAGCCCCCAACAGGGATACACTGAAGCTTTCTTT. The genes are TRBV4-2 and TRBJ1-1; possible D gene TRBD1, 6 bases. The CDR3 covers 14 residues. Looked up from germline, CDR1 is LGHNA and CDR2 is YNFKEQ. Between the trimmed V and J ends, which lost 4 bases and 3 bases, there was a span of 12 bases.

The rearrangement joins TRBV7-9 to TRBJ1-3, with a possible D match to TRBD1 (5 bases). The CDR3 sequence is 14 residues long. The V gene's germline CDR1 is SEHNR and CDR2 FQNEAQ (reference sequence). The germline V and J ends were trimmed by 1 base and 3 bases, with 7 bases remaining between them. DNA for the CDR3: TGTGCCAGCAGCTTAGAGGGACGTGGAAACACCATATATTTT. Its translation is CASSLEGRGNTIYF. Full variable domain (outside the CDR3, taken from reference TRBV7-9 and TRBJ1-3): DTGVSQNPRHKITKRGQNVTFRCDPISEHNRLYWYRQTLGQGPEFLTYFQNEAQLEKSRLLSDRFSAERPKGSFSTLEIQRTEQGDSAMYLCASSLEGRGNTIYFGEGSWLTVV.

The chain has TRBV7-9 and TRBJ2-2, with no clear D. V gave up 7 bases and J gave up 1 base, with 16 bases separating them. The CDR3 is 16 residues long. Germline CDR1 is SEHNR and CDR2 is FQNEAQ (reference sequence). CDR3: CASTPWAPVNTGELFF. Written as DNA, the CDR3 is TGTGCCAGCACCCCTTGGGCGCCTGTGAACACCGGGGAGCTGTTTTTT.

This chain uses TRBV7-9 with TRBJ1-1; no definite D call. CDR3 size: 13 residues. Germline V gene sequence: CDR1 SEHNR, CDR2 FQNEAQ (reference sequence). Trimming removed 2 bases from V and 1 base from J, with 5 bases in between. The CDR3 protein is CASSLLRNTEAFF. CDR3 nucleotides: TGTGCCAGCAGCTTATTAAGGAACACTGAAGCTTTCTTT.

The chain links TRBV3-1 (or the pseudogene TRBV3-2) to TRBJ2-5; TRBD1 agrees at 7 bases. This CDR3 comprises 14 residues. The junction had 4 bases not matched to a gene; V was cut back by 1 base and J by 5 bases. CDR1 and CDR2 (germline): LGHDT, YNNKEL (reference sequence). CDR3 region: CASSQGQGRETQYF. The CDR3 DNA sequence: TGTGCCAGCAGCCAAGGACAGGGTCGGGAGACCCAGTACTTC.

This sequence joins TRBV5-1 and TRBJ2-1, with TRBD2 matching 14 bases. V dropped 4 bases and J dropped 4; count of bases not matched to a gene: 4. There are 16 residues in the CDR3. From germline, CDR1 is SGHRS and CDR2 YFSETQ. The CDR3 DNA reads TGCGCCAGCAGCCCGACTAGCGGGAGGGTGTACAATGAGCAGTTCTTC. Amino acid sequence: CASSPTSGRVYNEQFF. Combining the CDR3 with reference TRBV5-1 and TRBJ2-1 gives the whole variable domain KAGVTQTPRYLIKTRGQQVTLSCSPISGHRSVSWYQQTPGQGLQFLFEYFSETQRNKGNFPGRFSGRQFSNSRSEMNVSTLELGDSALYLCASSPTSGRVYNEQFFGPGTRLTVL.

The count of this clone is one. The rearrangement joins TRBV4-3 to TRBJ2-7, with D possibly matching TRBD1 (5 bases). Trimming took off 0 bases at V and 8 bases at J, with 14 bases between the two ends. The CDR3 runs 14 residues. Germline values: CDR1 LGHNA, CDR2 YSLEER. The CDR3 is CASSQDLGPLQQYF. CDR3 bases: TGCGCCAGCAGCCAAGATTTGGGGCCACTACAGCAGTACTTC.

The chain combines TRBV11-1 with TRBJ1-1, with 7 positions matching TRBD1. Losses at the gene ends were 2 bases for V and 5 bases for J; bases not matched to a gene: 8. CDR1 SGHAT and CDR2 FQDESV come from the germline V gene (reference sequence). CDR3 length: 15 residues. CDR3 sequence: CASSLNGQGGTEAFF. The CDR3 region has the DNA TGTGCCAGCAGCTTAAACGGTCAGGGGGGAACTGAAGCTTTCTTT.

This chain joins TRBV27 and TRBJ2-1; D not certain. The CDR3 has 14 amino acids. Germline loops: CDR1 MNHEY, CDR2 SMNVEV (reference sequence). V was shortened by 6 bases and J by 1 base, with 10 bases between the two germline ends. DNA for the CDR3: TGTGCCAGCAGGTTGATTGGGTCCTACAATGAGCAGTTCTTC. Translation: CASRLIGSYNEQFF.

V usage is TRBV7-9 and J usage is TRBJ2-1, with 9 bases matching TRBD1. The CDR3 covers 15 residues. The junction had 8 bases not matched to a gene; V was cut back by 5 bases and J by 6 bases. Germline V gene data show CDR1 as SEHNR and CDR2 as FQNEAQ (reference sequence). CDR3 nucleotides: TGTGCCAGCAGCGGAGACAGGGGGTCGCGCAATGAGCAGTTCTTC. It is translated as CASSGDRGSRNEQFF.

The chain couples TRBV4-2 to TRBJ2-1, with D possibly TRBD2 on 6 matching bases. Trimming took 0 bases from V and 8 from J, leaving 11 bases between them. The CDR3 is made up of 14 amino acids. CDR1 is LGHNA, CDR2 YNFKEQ, per germline. The DNA of the CDR3 is TGTGCCAGCAGCCAAGATCACGCTAGCGATGAGCAGTTCTTC. It translates to CASSQDHASDEQFF.

The chain is built from TRBV12-5 and TRBJ1-2; 8 nucleotides line up with TRBD1. Trimming took 4 bases from V and 8 from J; bases not matched to a gene: 9. CDR3 length: 14 amino acids. Looked up from germline, CDR1 is LGHNT and CDR2 is FRNRAP. The CDR3 region has the DNA TGTGCTAGTGGTTCCGACAGGGGCCAAAGGGGCTACACCTTC. Residues: CASGSDRGQRGYTF.